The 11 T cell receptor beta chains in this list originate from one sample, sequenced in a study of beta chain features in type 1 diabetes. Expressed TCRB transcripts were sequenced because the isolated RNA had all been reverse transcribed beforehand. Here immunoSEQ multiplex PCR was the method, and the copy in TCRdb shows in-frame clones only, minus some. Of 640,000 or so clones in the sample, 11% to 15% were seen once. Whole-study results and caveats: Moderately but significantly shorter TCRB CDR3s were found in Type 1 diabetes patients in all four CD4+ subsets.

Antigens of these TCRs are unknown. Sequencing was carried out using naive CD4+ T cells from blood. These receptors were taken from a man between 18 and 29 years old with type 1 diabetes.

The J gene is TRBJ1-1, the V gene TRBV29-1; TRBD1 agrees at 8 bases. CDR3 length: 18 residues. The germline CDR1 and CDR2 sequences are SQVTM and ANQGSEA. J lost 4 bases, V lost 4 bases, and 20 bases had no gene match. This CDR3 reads CSVVQGAGRVGMGTEAFF. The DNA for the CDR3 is TGCAGCGTTGTCCAGGGGGCGGGACGCGTAGGTATGGGCACTGAAGCTTTCTTT.

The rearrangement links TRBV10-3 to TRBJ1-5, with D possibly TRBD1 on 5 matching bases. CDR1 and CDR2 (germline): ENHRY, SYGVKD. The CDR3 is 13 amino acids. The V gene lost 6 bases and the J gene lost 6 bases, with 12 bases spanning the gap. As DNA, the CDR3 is TGTGCCATCAGCGCCGGGACTTCTCAGCCCCAGCATTTT. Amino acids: CAISAGTSQPQHF.

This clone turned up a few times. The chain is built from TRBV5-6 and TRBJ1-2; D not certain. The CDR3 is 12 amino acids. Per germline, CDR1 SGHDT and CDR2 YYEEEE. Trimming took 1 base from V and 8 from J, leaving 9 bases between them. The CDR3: CASSLPPAGYTF. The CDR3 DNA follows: TGTGCCAGCAGCTTGCCCCCTGCGGGCTACACCTTC.

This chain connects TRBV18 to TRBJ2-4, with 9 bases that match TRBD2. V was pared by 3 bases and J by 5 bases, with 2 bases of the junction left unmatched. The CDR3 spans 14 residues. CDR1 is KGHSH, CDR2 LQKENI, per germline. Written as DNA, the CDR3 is TGTGCCAGCTCACCCGTAGCGGGGGAAAACATTCAGTACTTC. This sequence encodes CASSPVAGENIQYF.

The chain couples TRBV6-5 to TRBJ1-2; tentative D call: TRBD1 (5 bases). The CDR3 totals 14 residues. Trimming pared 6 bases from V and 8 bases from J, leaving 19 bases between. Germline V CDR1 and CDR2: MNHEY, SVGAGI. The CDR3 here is CASSRSGTSKGYTF. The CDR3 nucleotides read TGTGCCAGCAGCCGCAGCGGGACTTCTAAGGGCTACACCTTC.

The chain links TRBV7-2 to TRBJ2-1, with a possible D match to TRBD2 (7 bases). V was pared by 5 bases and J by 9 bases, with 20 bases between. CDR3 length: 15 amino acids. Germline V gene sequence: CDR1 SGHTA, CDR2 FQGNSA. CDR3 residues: CASSPEWGGLSEQFF. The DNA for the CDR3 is TGTGCCAGCAGCCCGGAATGGGGGGGCCTGAGTGAGCAGTTCTTC.

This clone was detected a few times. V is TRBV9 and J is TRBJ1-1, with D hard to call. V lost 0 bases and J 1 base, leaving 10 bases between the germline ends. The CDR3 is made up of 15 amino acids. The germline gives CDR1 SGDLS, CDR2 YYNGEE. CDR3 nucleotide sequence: TGTGCCAGCAGCGTAGAGCCCGGCGGGAACACTGAAGCTTTCTTT. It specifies CASSVEPGGNTEAFF.

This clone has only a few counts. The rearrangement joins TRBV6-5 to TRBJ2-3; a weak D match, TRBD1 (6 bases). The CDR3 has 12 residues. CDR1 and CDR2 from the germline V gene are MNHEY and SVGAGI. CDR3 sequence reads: CGAGVHGSAQYF. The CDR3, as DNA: TGTGGTGCAGGGGTACACGGATCGGCGCAGTATTTT.

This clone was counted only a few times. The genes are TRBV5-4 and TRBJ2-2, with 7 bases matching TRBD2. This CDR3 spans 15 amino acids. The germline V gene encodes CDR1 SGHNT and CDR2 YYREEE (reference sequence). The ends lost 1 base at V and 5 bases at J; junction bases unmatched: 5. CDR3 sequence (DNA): TGTGCCAGCAGCTTGTCGGGAGGCGGGACCGGGGAGCTGTTTTTT. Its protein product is CASSLSGGGTGELFF. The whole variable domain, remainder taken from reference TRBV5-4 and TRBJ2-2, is ETGVTQSPTHLIKTRGQQVTLRCSSQSGHNTVSWYQQALGQGPQFIFQYYREEENGRGNFPPRFSGLQFPNYSSELNVNALELDDSALYLCASSLSGGGTGELFFGEGSRLTVL.

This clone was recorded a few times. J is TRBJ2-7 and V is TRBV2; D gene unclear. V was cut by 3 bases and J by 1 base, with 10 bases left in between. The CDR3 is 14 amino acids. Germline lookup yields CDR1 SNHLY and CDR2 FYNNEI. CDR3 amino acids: CASSDPPPSYEQYF. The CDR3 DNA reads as TGTGCCAGCAGTGACCCCCCGCCATCCTACGAGCAGTACTTC.

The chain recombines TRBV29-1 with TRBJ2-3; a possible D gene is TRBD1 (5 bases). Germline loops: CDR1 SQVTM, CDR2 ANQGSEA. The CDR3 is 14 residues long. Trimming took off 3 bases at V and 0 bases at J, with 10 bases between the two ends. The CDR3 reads CSVEGRASTDTQYF. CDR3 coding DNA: TGCAGCGTTGAGGGCAGGGCTAGCACAGATACGCAGTATTTT.